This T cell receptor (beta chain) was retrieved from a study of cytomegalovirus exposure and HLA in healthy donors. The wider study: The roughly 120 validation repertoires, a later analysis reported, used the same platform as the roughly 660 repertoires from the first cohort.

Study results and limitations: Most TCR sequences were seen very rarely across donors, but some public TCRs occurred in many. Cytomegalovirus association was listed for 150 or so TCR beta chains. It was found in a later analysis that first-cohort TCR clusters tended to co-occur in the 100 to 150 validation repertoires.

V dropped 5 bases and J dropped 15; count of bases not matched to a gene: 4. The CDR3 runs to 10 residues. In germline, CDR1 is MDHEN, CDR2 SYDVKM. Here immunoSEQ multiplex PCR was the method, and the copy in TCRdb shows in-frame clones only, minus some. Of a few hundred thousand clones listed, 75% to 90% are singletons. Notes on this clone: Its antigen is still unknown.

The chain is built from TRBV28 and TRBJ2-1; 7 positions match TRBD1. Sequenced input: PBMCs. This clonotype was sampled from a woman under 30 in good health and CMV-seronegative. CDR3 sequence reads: CASSDRESFF. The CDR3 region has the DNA TGTGCCAGCAGTGACAGGGAGTCGTTCTTC.